Following are 23 T cell receptor beta chains from one sample sequenced in a study of blood T cell repertoires in COVID-19. TCRdb's table, derived via immunoSEQ multiplex PCR, lists solely in-frame clones and lacks some. The sample shows some 460,000 clones, roughly 87% of them seen only once. Sequencing was carried out using PBMCs or T cells enriched from blood (not recorded which). These receptor sequences come from a woman younger than 35 with acute COVID-19.

The chain links TRBV7-8 to TRBJ2-3, with a weak D call TRBD2 (6 bases). Germline loops: CDR1 SGHVS, CDR2 FQNEAQ. The CDR3 covers 14 residues. V lost 3 bases and J 5 bases, leaving 12 bases between the germline ends. The CDR3 nucleotides are TGTGCCAGCAGCTTCGGGACTCTTAAAGATACGCAGTATTTT. Its translation: CASSFGTLKDTQYF. Full variable domain (remainder filled in from reference TRBV7-8 and TRBJ2-3): GAGVSQSPRYKVAKRGQDVALRCDPISGHVSLFWYQQALGQGPEFLTYFQNEAQLDKSGLPSDRFFAERPEGSVSTLKIQRTQQEDSAVYLCASSFGTLKDTQYFGPGTRLTVL.

The genes are TRBV14 and TRBJ1-2; TRBD1 is a possible D gene (6 bases). The V end lost 1 base, the J end lost 3 bases, and 15 bases lay between the germline ends. This CDR3 region has 16 residues. Germline V gene data show CDR1 as SGHDN and CDR2 as FVKESK. DNA for the CDR3: TGTGCCAGCAGCCAAGGTCCCACAGGGAAATACTATGGCTACACCTTC. As protein: CASSQGPTGKYYGYTF.

The rearrangement links TRBV11-2 to TRBJ2-2; 9 bases are a match to TRBD2. This CDR3 comprises 16 residues. The trim removed 1 base at V and 1 base at J, leaving 1 base unmatched. Germline V lookup: CDR1 SGHAT, CDR2 FQNNGV. For the CDR3, the DNA is TGTGCCAGCAGCTTAGGTAGCGGGGGGAACACCGGGGAGCTGTTTTTT. Amino acid sequence: CASSLGSGGNTGELFF.

As regards this clone: This specimen includes other DNA sequences encoding the same CDR3. CDR3 protein: CASSLDRGSGNTIYF. CDR3 DNA: TGTGCCAGCAGCTTAGACAGGGGTTCTGGAAACACCATATATTTT. The chain couples TRBV7-2 to TRBJ1-3, with 7 nucleotides matching TRBD1. The CDR3 is made up of 15 amino acids. The V and J ends lost 1 base and 1 base, in that order; junction bases with no gene match: 1. Per germline, CDR1 SGHTA and CDR2 FQGNSA.

This rearrangement joins TRBV10-2 to TRBJ2-2; TRBD2 might be the D (5 bases). The CDR3 runs to 13 residues. Trimming removed 3 bases at V and 4 bases at J, with 6 bases between. The germline CDR1 and CDR2 sequences are WSHSY and SAAADI. CDR3 amino acids: CASSDGLTGELFF. The CDR3 coding sequence is TGCGCCAGCAGTGACGGACTCACCGGGGAGCTGTTTTTT.

The chain carries TRBV3-1 (or the pseudogene TRBV3-2) and TRBJ2-5, with no clear D. The CDR3 extends over 14 amino acids. In germline, CDR1 is LGHDT, CDR2 YNNKEL (reference sequence). Trimming removed 0 bases from V and 4 bases from J, with 9 bases in between. The DNA for the CDR3 is TGTGCCAGCAGCCAAGAACCCCGCGGAGAGACCCAGTACTTC. This translates into CASSQEPRGETQYF.

The chain links TRBV9 to TRBJ2-3; D unclear. Trimming took off 0 bases at V and 5 bases at J, with 13 bases between the two ends. The CDR3 is 15 residues long. Germline V gene lookup returns CDR1 SGDLS and CDR2 YYNGEE. The CDR3 sequence is CASSVGGGTQDTQYF. The CDR3 DNA is TGTGCCAGCAGCGTAGGAGGTGGAACCCAAGATACGCAGTATTTT. Full variable domain (missing parts from reference TRBV9 and TRBJ2-3): DSGVTQTPKHLITATGQRVTLRCSPRSGDLSVYWYQQSLDQGLQFLIQYYNGEERAKGNILERFSAQQFPDLHSELNLSSLELGDSALYFCASSVGGGTQDTQYFGPGTRLTVL.

The V and J genes are TRBV10-3 and TRBJ2-5; no clear D gene. Germline V lookup: CDR1 ENHRY, CDR2 SYGVKD. CDR3 length: 14 amino acids. Trimming took off 0 bases at V and 2 bases at J, with 7 bases between the two ends. The CDR3 bases are TGTGCCATCAGTGAGTCGAACTCGCAAGAGACCCAGTACTTC. Its protein product is CAISESNSQETQYF.

This clone was observed a few times. This chain links TRBV14 with TRBJ2-1; 8 bases align to TRBD2. This CDR3 contains 17 residues. The trim removed 5 bases at V and 7 bases at J, leaving 16 bases unmatched. Germline V gene sequence: CDR1 SGHDN, CDR2 FVKESK. The CDR3 DNA is TGTGCCAGCAGCTCAGAGGTCGGCGGGAGGTATCCGAATGAGCAGTTCTTC. The encoded protein is CASSSEVGGRYPNEQFF.

In DNA form, the CDR3 reads TGCGCCAGCAGCCCATTCTACCTGTCAGATACGCAGTATTTT. Translation gives CASSPFYLSDTQYF. The V and J genes are TRBV4-3 and TRBJ2-3, with D uncertain. The V gene lost 4 bases and the J gene lost 4 bases, with 12 bases spanning the gap. The germline V gene has CDR1 LGHNA and CDR2 YSLEER. This CDR3 contains 14 residues.

Only one count was recorded for this clone. The chain carries TRBV24-1 and TRBJ1-2; 9 bases match TRBD1. The CDR3 loop spans 16 amino acids. Looked up from germline, CDR1 is KGHDR and CDR2 is SFDVKD. The V segment lost 4 bases and the J segment 6 bases; nucleotides outside the gene matches: 11. The CDR3 reads CATSEPPGQGDHGYTF. The CDR3 DNA follows: TGTGCCACCAGTGAGCCTCCGGGACAGGGAGATCATGGCTACACCTTC.

The J gene is TRBJ2-1, the V gene TRBV12-3 or TRBV12-4, with D possibly being TRBD2 (6 bases). The V end was cut by 8 bases, the J end by 1 base, with 9 bases between. This CDR3 contains 13 residues. In DNA form, the CDR3 reads TGTGCCAGCCACGGGAGTTCCTACAATGAGCAGTTCTTC. It is translated as CASHGSSYNEQFF.

The gene calls are TRBV6-5 and TRBJ2-3; D is undetermined. The CDR3 contains 15 residues. The V and J ends lost 4 bases and 3 bases respectively, with 14 bases between them. Germline V gives CDR1 MNHEY, CDR2 SVGAGI. In nucleotides, the CDR3 is TGTGCCAGCAGTTTTTTCCCTACCTCGACAGATACGCAGTATTTT. Translation: CASSFFPTSTDTQYF.

The chain recombines TRBV25-1 with TRBJ2-2, with TRBD2 matching 9 bases. The CDR3 totals 17 residues. With V trimmed by 6 bases and J by 6 bases, 14 bases remained unmatched. Germline lookup yields CDR1 MGHDK and CDR2 SYGVNS. The CDR3 DNA reads TGTGCCAGCAGCCCGGGACTAGCCTTTAATTTTGCCGGGGAGCTGTTTTTT. Protein: CASSPGLAFNFAGELFF.

Only a few counts were recorded for this clone. The V call is TRBV28, the J call TRBJ1-1; possibly TRBD1 for D (6 bases). Trimming removed 8 bases from V and 4 bases from J, with 20 bases in between. CDR1 and CDR2 from the germline V gene are MDHEN and SYDVKM. This CDR3 is 15 amino acids long. The CDR3 DNA reads TGTGCCAGCCTCACGGCAGGGGAGGGGAGCACTGAAGCTTTCTTT. It codes for CASLTAGEGSTEAFF. The full variable domain, its missing parts supplied by reference TRBV28 and TRBJ1-1, is DVKVTQSSRYLVKRTGEKVFLECVQDMDHENMFWYRQDPGLGLRLIYFSYDVKMKEKGDIPEGYSVSREKKERFSLILESASTNQTSMYLCASLTAGEGSTEAFFGQGTRLTVV.

The rearrangement joins TRBV5-5 to TRBJ1-6; D gene ambiguous. Trimming left V 0 bases short and J 8 bases short, with 9 bases between. CDR3 size: 14 residues. Germline assignment: CDR1 SGHKS and CDR2 YYEKEE (reference sequence). As DNA, the CDR3 is TGTGCCAGCAGCTTGGCAGATGGTGATTCACCCCTCCACTTT. It translates to CASSLADGDSPLHF.

This clone was observed a few times. The chain employs TRBV14 and TRBJ1-1; 7 bases match TRBD1. With V trimmed by 4 bases and J by 1 base, 6 bases remained unmatched. This CDR3 is built from 15 residues. Germline V lookup: CDR1 SGHDN, CDR2 FVKESK. The CDR3 sequence: CASSRQRQGNTEAFF. The CDR3 nucleotides are TGTGCCAGCAGCCGGCAGAGACAGGGGAACACTGAAGCTTTCTTT.

J is TRBJ1-1 and V is TRBV4-3; the D gene is possibly TRBD1 (5 bases). This CDR3 comprises 13 residues. Germline lookup yields CDR1 LGHNA and CDR2 YSLEER. V was trimmed by 4 bases and J by 7 bases, leaving 13 bases between them. The CDR3 region has the DNA TGCGCCAGCAGCCGAGACCGGGGGAGTGAAGCTTTCTTT. Protein product: CASSRDRGSEAFF.

The V gene is TRBV24-1, the J gene TRBJ2-5, with TRBD1 matching 10 bases. CDR3 size: 15 residues. J gave up 1 base and V 4 bases, and 2 bases lay outside the gene matches. The V gene's germline CDR1 is KGHDR and CDR2 SFDVKD. The chain's CDR3 is CATSDRTGGQETQYF. In DNA, the CDR3 is TGTGCCACCAGTGACCGGACAGGGGGCCAAGAGACCCAGTACTTC.

The genes are TRBV10-2 and TRBJ2-7, with 9 nucleotides matching TRBD1. This CDR3 is built from 14 residues. Germline V gives CDR1 WSHSY, CDR2 SAAADI. J lost 1 base, V lost 4 bases, and 2 bases had no gene match. The CDR3 DNA follows: TGCGCCAGCAGTGCGGGACAGGGTTCCTACGAGCAGTACTTC. Residues: CASSAGQGSYEQYF.

V is TRBV9 and J is TRBJ2-2; 8 positions agree with TRBD2. CDR3 size: 15 residues. Germline V gene lookup returns CDR1 SGDLS and CDR2 YYNGEE. The ends lost 0 bases at V and 5 bases at J; junction bases unmatched: 3. The CDR3 DNA is TGTGCCAGCAGCGTAGCAGCGGGAGTAACCGGGGAGCTGTTTTTT. It codes for CASSVAAGVTGELFF.

This chain links TRBV4-2 with TRBJ1-4; D is unclear. CDR3 length: 15 residues. Trimming left V 5 bases short and J 5 bases short, with 15 bases between. Germline V CDR1 and CDR2: LGHNA, YNFKEQ. The CDR3 here is CASSTHTASNEKLFF. The CDR3 DNA is TGTGCCAGCAGCACACATACAGCCTCCAATGAAAAACTGTTTTTT.

The chain combines TRBV9 with TRBJ1-4; 9 nucleotides match TRBD1. CDR3 size: 15 residues. CDR1 and CDR2 (germline): SGDLS, YYNGEE. V gave up 0 bases and J gave up 8 bases; unmatched junction bases: 5. The CDR3 loop is CASSVATTGGEKLFF. CDR3 DNA: TGTGCCAGCAGCGTAGCTACGACAGGGGGAGAAAAACTGTTTTTT.